The present TCR beta chain was sequenced within a study of T cell responses to AZD1222 COVID-19 vaccine. At the level of the study: Both about-4-week and about-12-week second-dose recipients were combined. Points from the study as a whole: Dominant at 160-218 and 743-854, vaccine-associated CD4 TCRs also spanned spike. Just 5 to 7 AZD1222 recipients were seropositive at baseline. The donors showed a predominance of white British ancestry and of females, with possible underestimation of clonal diversity.

The repertoire was sequenced with immunoSEQ multiplex PCR; TCRdb's copy has only in-frame clones and lacks some. The table lists 70,000 to 85,000 clones, 80% to 90% of them singletons. As concerns this clone: What it binds is unknown.

There are 13 residues in the CDR3. Looked up from germline, CDR1 is SGHVS and CDR2 is FNYEAQ. The V and J ends lost 5 bases and 11 bases, in that order; junction bases with no gene match: 6. The source material was peripheral blood, sampled on day 0 of AZD1222 vaccination. The TCR originated in an adult in good health. This chain uses TRBV7-6 with TRBJ1-6, with TRBD1 identical over 7 bases. CDR3 nucleotide sequence: TGTGCCAGCAGCGTAGGACAGGCTACACCCCTCCACTTT. Translating gives CASSVGQATPLHF. The full variable domain, completed using reference TRBV7-6 and TRBJ1-6, is GAGVSQSPRYKVTKRGQDVALRCDPISGHVSLYWYRQALGQGPEFLTYFNYEAQQDKSGLPNDRFSAERPEGSISTLTIQRTEQRDSAMYRCASSVGQATPLHFGNGTRLTVT.